The 24 T cell receptor beta chains listed next were all sequenced from one sample in a study of blood T cell repertoires in COVID-19. Clones were read by immunoSEQ multiplex PCR, and TCRdb kept only the in-frame ones, dropping some. The data show 650,000 to 800,000 clones, about nine tenths seen once. Specimen: peripheral blood. The receptors derive from a woman between 18 and 29 years old with acute or convalescent COVID-19.

The V and J genes are TRBV11-3 and TRBJ2-2, with a possible D match to TRBD2 (7 bases). V shed 3 bases and J shed 2 bases, with 16 bases lying between them. Germline CDR1 reads SGHNT; CDR2 reads YENEEA. The CDR3 covers 17 residues. CDR3 protein: CASSFRRGQLNTGELFF. The CDR3 bases are TGTGCCAGCAGCTTTCGGCGGGGGCAATTAAACACCGGGGAGCTGTTTTTT.

This rearrangement joins TRBV9 to TRBJ2-7, with 12 bases lining up with TRBD2. After removal of 4 bases from V and 3 bases from J, the junction contained 8 bases not matched to a gene. This CDR3 region has 16 residues. CDR1 is SGDLS, CDR2 YYNGEE, per germline. CDR3 nucleotides: TGTGCCAGCAGCCCATCAACTAGCGGGGGGTGCTACGAGCAGTACTTC. Translated, it gives CASSPSTSGGCYEQYF. Looking up the rest from reference TRBV9 and TRBJ2-7 gives the full variable domain: DSGVTQTPKHLITATGQRVTLRCSPRSGDLSVYWYQQSLDQGLQFLIQYYNGEERAKGNILERFSAQQFPDLHSELNLSSLELGDSALYFCASSPSTSGGCYEQYFGPGTRLTVT.

J is TRBJ1-4 and V is TRBV30; 7 positions match TRBD1. V dropped 0 bases and J dropped 3; count of bases not matched to a gene: 13. CDR3 length: 18 residues. CDR1 and CDR2 (germline): GTSNPN, SVGIG (reference sequence). The DNA for the CDR3 is TGTGCCTGGAGTGTAGATAGGACAGGTTTTTCTTCTAATGAAAAACTGTTTTTT. Translation: CAWSVDRTGFSSNEKLFF.

J is TRBJ2-7 and V is TRBV5-5; 7 bases map to TRBD1. CDR1 and CDR2 from the germline V gene are SGHKS and YYEKEE (reference sequence). The CDR3 runs to 14 residues. Unmatched junction bases numbered 6, after V lost 0 bases and J lost 6 bases. CDR3 DNA: TGTGCCAGCAGCTTGGATACAGGGGATGGCGAGCAGTACTTC. It specifies CASSLDTGDGEQYF.

The chain carries TRBV18 and TRBJ2-7; 7 nucleotides match TRBD1. V lost 3 bases to trimming and J lost 2 bases; unmatched junction nucleotides: 7. This CDR3 spans 15 amino acids. In germline, CDR1 is KGHSH, CDR2 LQKENI. The CDR3 nucleotides read TGTGCCAGCTCACCTCGGGAAGGGGGCACCTACGAGCAGTACTTC. Translated: CASSPREGGTYEQYF.

The V gene is TRBV7-2, the J gene TRBJ2-4; 7 bases are shared with TRBD1. J was trimmed by 7 bases and V by 5 bases; bases with no gene match: 20. The CDR3 covers 18 residues. CDR1 is SGHTA, CDR2 FQGNSA, per germline. The CDR3 sequence: CASSLRNRGRVRENIQYF. The CDR3 DNA sequence: TGTGCCAGCAGCCTCAGAAACAGGGGCAGGGTAAGGGAGAACATTCAGTACTTC.

This clone was picked up a small number of times. The chain carries TRBV5-1 and TRBJ1-1; D call uncertain. Germline V gene sequence: CDR1 SGHRS, CDR2 YFSETQ. This CDR3 is 15 amino acids long. Trimming took off 4 bases at V and 1 base at J, with 14 bases between the two ends. Here the CDR3 reads CASSLFARENTEAFF. The CDR3 coding sequence is TGCGCCAGCAGCCTATTCGCGAGGGAGAACACTGAAGCTTTCTTT.

This chain's CDR3 is CASSLLQGSGNEQFF. The CDR3 coding sequence is TGTGCCAGCAGCTTACTCCAGGGTAGCGGCAATGAGCAGTTCTTC. The chain has TRBV7-9 and TRBJ2-1; tentatively, D is TRBD2 (6 bases). Germline CDR1 reads SEHNR; CDR2 reads FQNEAQ (reference sequence). Trimming shortened V by 2 bases and J by 6 bases, and 14 bases separated the two germline ends. This CDR3 has 15 residues.

The chain couples TRBV19 to TRBJ2-7; D is perhaps TRBD1 (6 bases). Looked up from germline, CDR1 is LNHDA and CDR2 is SQIVND (reference sequence). This CDR3 is 14 amino acids long. Trimming left V 5 bases short and J 6 bases short, with 17 bases between. The CDR3 DNA is TGTGCCAGTAGTCCCGGACAGTTCTCCAGCGAGCAGTACTTC. Its protein product is CASSPGQFSSEQYF.

Details on this clone: The sample has other DNA sequences that encode this CDR3 too. V gene TRBV6-5 combines with J gene TRBJ1-4; weak D call: TRBD1 (5 bases). The CDR3 consists of 16 residues. The germline CDR1 and CDR2 sequences are MNHEY and SVGAGI. V shed 0 bases and J shed 0 bases, with 8 bases lying between them. Here the CDR3 reads CASSYSPRATNEKLFF. Written as DNA, the CDR3 is TGTGCCAGCAGTTACTCCCCCAGGGCAACTAATGAAAAACTGTTTTTT.

As DNA, the CDR3 is TGTGCCAGCAGGACAGGGGAAGCTGGCTACACCTTC. Its translation is CASRTGEAGYTF. The chain combines TRBV12-3 or TRBV12-4 with TRBJ1-2, with 8 positions matching TRBD1. This CDR3 region has 12 residues. Trimming at V came to 6 bases and at J to 7 bases, leaving 4 bases not matched to a gene.

The rearrangement links TRBV9 to TRBJ2-3; maybe TRBD1 (6 bases). This CDR3 has 14 amino acids. Germline CDR1 and CDR2: SGDLS and YYNGEE. V was cut by 7 bases and J by 8 bases, with 20 bases left in between. In DNA form, the CDR3 reads TGTGCCAGCGAGGAAAGCAGGGGCCCAGGTACGCAGTATTTT. Amino acid sequence: CASEESRGPGTQYF.

V and J are TRBV19 and TRBJ1-5, with 7 bases aligning to TRBD1. CDR1 and CDR2 from the germline V gene are LNHDA and SQIVND (reference sequence). The CDR3 is 13 residues long. The trim removed 6 bases at V and 5 bases at J, leaving 4 bases unmatched. CDR3 in amino acids: CASSPQGDQPQHF. The CDR3 bases are TGTGCCAGTAGCCCCCAGGGGGATCAGCCCCAGCATTTT.

The chain employs TRBV30 and TRBJ1-1; TRBD1 aligns across 9 bases. The CDR3 is 14 residues long. CDR1 and CDR2 from the germline V gene are GTSNPN and SVGIG (reference sequence). After removal of 2 bases from V and 7 bases from J, the junction contained 8 bases not matched to a gene. CDR3 region: CAWSFGQGSVEAFF. The CDR3 DNA is TGTGCCTGGAGTTTCGGACAGGGGTCAGTTGAAGCTTTCTTT.

This clone was detected a few times. The CDR3 sequence is CASSPTFGLTNEKLFF. The CDR3 bases are TGTGCCAGCAGCCCTACCTTCGGGTTAACTAATGAAAAACTGTTTTTT. V gene TRBV7-9 combines with J gene TRBJ1-4; D not certain. The germline gives CDR1 SEHNR, CDR2 FQNEAQ (reference sequence). CDR3 size: 16 residues. Trimming left V 5 bases short and J 1 base short, with 14 bases between.

The chain links TRBV12-5 to TRBJ2-7; no clear D gene. The CDR3 is 12 amino acids. Germline V gene lookup returns CDR1 LGHNT and CDR2 FRNRAP. Trimming shortened V by 4 bases and J by 7 bases, and 11 bases separated the two germline ends. The CDR3 loop reads CASGSKAWEQYF. The CDR3 nucleotides are TGTGCTAGTGGTTCGAAAGCGTGGGAGCAGTACTTC. The whole variable domain, filled in from reference TRBV12-5 and TRBJ2-7, reads DARVTQTPRHKVTEMGQEVTMRCQPILGHNTVFWYRQTMMQGLELLAYFRNRAPLDDSGMPKDRFSAEMPDATLATLKIQPSEPRDSAVYFCASGSKAWEQYFGPGTRLTVT.

About this clone: The identical CDR3 is also encoded by other nucleotide sequences in the sample. This chain uses TRBV19 with TRBJ2-7; no clear D gene. Trimming cost V 6 bases and J 4 bases, with 7 bases left between them. Germline assignment: CDR1 LNHDA and CDR2 SQIVND (reference sequence). The CDR3 has 11 residues. Here the CDR3 reads CASSSHYEQYF. CDR3 DNA sequence: TGTGCCAGTAGCTCACATTACGAGCAGTACTTC.

This chain links TRBV14 with TRBJ1-2; D gene uncertain. The CDR3 totals 15 residues. Germline V gives CDR1 SGHDN, CDR2 FVKESK. V was pared by 1 base and J by 2 bases, with 11 bases between. CDR3 loop: CASSQVEGLNYGYTF. In DNA, the CDR3 is TGTGCCAGCAGCCAAGTCGAAGGACTCAACTATGGCTACACCTTC.

V usage is TRBV15 and J usage is TRBJ2-5, with 10 nucleotides matching TRBD1. Losses at the gene ends were 6 bases for V and 2 bases for J; bases not matched to a gene: 6. This CDR3 is built from 15 residues. CDR1 LNHNV and CDR2 YYDKDF come from the germline V gene (reference sequence). DNA for the CDR3: TGTGCCACCAGTGCGGGACAGGGGAAGCAAGAGACCCAGTACTTC. This gives the protein CATSAGQGKQETQYF.

This clone was counted a single time. The chain is built from TRBV5-1 and TRBJ1-3; 8 bases are shared with TRBD1. Unmatched junction bases numbered 20, after V lost 4 bases and J lost 5 bases. From germline, CDR1 is SGHRS and CDR2 YFSETQ. The CDR3 extends over 19 amino acids. CDR3 in amino acids: CASSRVPGQDGSSRNTIYF. CDR3 in DNA: TGCGCCAGCAGCCGGGTCCCGGGACAGGATGGGTCTAGTAGAAACACCATATATTTT.

J is TRBJ2-1 and V is TRBV30; weak D call: TRBD2 (6 bases). The CDR3 has 15 residues. V was pared by 3 bases and J by 7 bases, with 19 bases between. Germline-derived CDR1 and CDR2 are GTSNPN and SVGIG (reference sequence). CDR3 in DNA: TGTGCCTGGAGGTTGACTAGGTCGGTTTGGAATGAGCAGTTCTTC. Amino acid sequence: CAWRLTRSVWNEQFF. The whole variable domain, remainder taken from reference TRBV30 and TRBJ2-1, is SQTIHQWPATLVQPVGSPLSLECTVEGTSNPNLYWYRQAAGRGLQLLFYSVGIGQISSEVPQNLSASRPQDRQFILSSKKLLLSDSGFYLCAWRLTRSVWNEQFFGPGTRLTVL.

The V gene is TRBV12-5, the J gene TRBJ1-1, with TRBD1 identical over 9 bases. Germline lookup yields CDR1 LGHNT and CDR2 FRNRAP. Losses at the gene ends were 1 base for V and 5 bases for J; bases not matched to a gene: 5. This CDR3 has 15 residues. CDR3 in DNA: TGTGCTAGTGGTTTGGACAGGGGGCGAAAAACTGAAGCTTTCTTT. Residues: CASGLDRGRKTEAFF. Full variable domain (outside the CDR3, taken from reference TRBV12-5 and TRBJ1-1): DARVTQTPRHKVTEMGQEVTMRCQPILGHNTVFWYRQTMMQGLELLAYFRNRAPLDDSGMPKDRFSAEMPDATLATLKIQPSEPRDSAVYFCASGLDRGRKTEAFFGQGTRLTVV.

Notes on this clone: The junction departs from the called germline gene at one end, perhaps through a read error. This rearrangement joins TRBV2 to TRBJ1-1; 7 nucleotides line up with TRBD1. This CDR3 contains 12 residues. The germline V gene has CDR1 SNHLY and CDR2 FYNNEI. This CDR3 is CASSEGTGLREW. The CDR3 DNA sequence: TGTGCCAGCAGTGAAGGGACAGGCTTAAGGGAGTGG.

This rearrangement joins TRBV6-2 or TRBV6-3 to TRBJ1-5, with D unresolved. Per the germline V gene, CDR1 is MNHEY and CDR2 is SVGEGT. Trimming shortened V by 5 bases and J by 0 bases, and 5 bases separated the two germline ends. The CDR3 contains 13 residues. The CDR3 reads CASSKYSNQPQHF. For the CDR3, the DNA is TGTGCCAGCAGTAAATATAGCAATCAGCCCCAGCATTTT.